This section outlines one T cell receptor beta chain sequence together with its context. Its antigen specificity is not known. The sample holds no much larger clone one base away, and base qualities are not on file. The data derive from a study of blood T cell repertoires in COVID-19 (dated by TCRdb to about 2020). As for the study more broadly: Samples from collaborators originated in the United States, Italy and Spain and spanned both the acute and convalescent phases of COVID-19. The prospective study material was composed of cDNA or gDNA derived from T cells, B-cell-depleted T cells, or PBMCs. The dataset comprised deeply sampled blood TCRbeta repertoires from subjects exposed to, actively infected with, or recovered from COVID-19. The repertoires were released in a freely available public database intended as a resource for research on the immune response to SARS-CoV-2. Samples came from the ongoing ImmuneRACE study (first 160 participants) plus 1,254 subjects from 6 global collaborators. Nearly every sample came with metadata listing a de-identified subject ID, COVID-19 status, age in years and sex. Where available, HLA class I and class II types were obtained from metadata supplied by the sample provider rather than from assay-based typing. General study outcomes and caveats: The quantity of clinical and demographic metadata differed by source and by participant and was supplied without curation.

Each collaborating institution followed its own protocols to collect whole blood in K2EDTA tubes. For TCRbeta analysis, collaborator samples were shipped as frozen whole blood, as isolated PBMCs, or as DNA extracted from either sample type. The immunoSEQ Assay, a bias-controlled multiplex PCR, was used to amplify TCRbeta CDR3 regions from genomic DNA. The original methods were these. The number of nucleated cells in each sample was estimated from the amplification of reference gene primers within the assay. Sequence reads were collapsed and filtered to measure the absolute abundance of every unique TCRbeta CDR3 rearrangement. Productive Simpson clonality was computed per sample as the square root of Simpson's diversity index over productive rearrangements. TCRdb retrieved this table from immuneACCESS and kept in-frame rearrangements only. Not all clones are present; in checked studies, unresolved V genes account for under half, and no reason is known for the remainder. V and J calls plus clone size are reproduced from that table; the DNA served to infer D and trimming. In this sample the table shows around 150,000 clones, under 85% of which occur a single time. The leading ten clones occupy over 6.5% of the sample.

The CDR3 numbers 13 residues from cysteine through phenylalanine. Solely the CDR3 DNA is kept, with 39 bases framed from the first base. From a lookup of the germline V gene, CDR1 and CDR2 are SGHTA and FQGNSA. V was cut back by 5 bases and J by 4 bases, leaving a gap of 11 bases between them. The clonotype comes from a man aged 50 to 59 with active or convalescent COVID-19. Sequenced material: peripheral blood. The chain joins TRBV7-2 to TRBJ1-2, with the D gene uncertain. The DNA sequence follows: TGTGCCAGCAGCCTTGAAGCGGGCTATGGCTACACCTTC. Its product reads: CASSLEAGYGYTF. Outside the CDR3, residues come from the reference TRBV7-2 and TRBJ1-2 proteins, so the full variable domain is: GAGVSQSPSNKVTEKGKDVELRCDPISGHTALYWYRQSLGQGLEFLIYFQGNSAPDKSGLPSDRFSAERTGGSVSTLTIQRTQQEDSAVYLCASSLEAGYGYTFGSGTRLTVV.